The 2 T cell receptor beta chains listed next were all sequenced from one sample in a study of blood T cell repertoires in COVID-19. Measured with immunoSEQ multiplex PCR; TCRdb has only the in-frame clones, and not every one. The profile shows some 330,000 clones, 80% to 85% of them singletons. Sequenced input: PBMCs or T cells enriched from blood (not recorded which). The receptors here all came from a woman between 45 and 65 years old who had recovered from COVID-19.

The CDR3 bases are TGTGCCAGCAGGTACAGGGGTTTGTCGTATGGCTACACCTTC. This encodes CASRYRGLSYGYTF. This chain links TRBV5-4 with TRBJ1-2; 7 bases fit TRBD1. Germline trimming cut 5 bases from V and 5 bases from J; bases unmatched to any gene: 9. CDR1 is SGHNT and CDR2 is YYREEE in the germline V gene (reference sequence). The CDR3 covers 14 residues.

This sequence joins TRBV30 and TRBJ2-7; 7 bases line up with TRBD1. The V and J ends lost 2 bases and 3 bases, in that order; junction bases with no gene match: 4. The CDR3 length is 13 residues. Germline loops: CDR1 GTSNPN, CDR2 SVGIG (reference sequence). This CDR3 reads CAWSRGGVYEQYF. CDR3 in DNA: TGTGCCTGGAGTCGAGGGGGCGTCTACGAGCAGTACTTC.